This T cell receptor beta chain was sequenced during a study of blood T cells in healthy people across ages. The study's findings and limits: Shifts in expanded clonotypes may have been confounded by donor CMV status, which was unknown.

For the second PCR, which ran for about 7 to 12 cycles, a sample-barcoded 5' primer and a J-beta primer mix were used. MiXCR was run by TCRdb on the 5' RACE reads, yielding one entry per CDR3 protein. Among approximately 1.5 million distinct CDR3 sequences listed, roughly 43% were seen once. This clonotype has just a few counts. Antigen unknown. The receptor's source is a young woman in good health. The material sequenced was blood.

The CDR3, as DNA: TGTGCCACCAGCAGAGAGGGGGGAACACCCTTTAACGAGCAGTACTTC. Protein product: CATSREGGTPFNEQYF. V gene TRBV15 combines with J gene TRBJ2-7; maybe TRBD2 (6 bases). The germline gives CDR1 LNHNV, CDR2 YYDKDF (reference sequence). The CDR3 runs 16 residues. V was clipped by 0 bases and J by 5 bases, with 17 bases between them.